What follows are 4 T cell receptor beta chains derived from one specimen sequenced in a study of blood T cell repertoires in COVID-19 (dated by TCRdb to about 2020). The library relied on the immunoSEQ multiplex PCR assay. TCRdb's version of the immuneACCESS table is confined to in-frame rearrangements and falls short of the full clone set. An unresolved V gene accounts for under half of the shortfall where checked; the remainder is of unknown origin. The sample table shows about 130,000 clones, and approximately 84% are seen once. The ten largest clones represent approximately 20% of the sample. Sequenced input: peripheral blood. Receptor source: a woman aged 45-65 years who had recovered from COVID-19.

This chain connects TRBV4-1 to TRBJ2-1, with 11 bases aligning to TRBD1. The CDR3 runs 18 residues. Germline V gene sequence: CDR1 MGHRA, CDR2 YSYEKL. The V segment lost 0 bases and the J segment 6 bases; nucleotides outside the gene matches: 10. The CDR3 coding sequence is TGCGCCAGCAGCCAAGATGGCCCTCCGGGACAGGGGGTCAATGAGCAGTTCTTC. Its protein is CASSQDGPPGQGVNEQFF.

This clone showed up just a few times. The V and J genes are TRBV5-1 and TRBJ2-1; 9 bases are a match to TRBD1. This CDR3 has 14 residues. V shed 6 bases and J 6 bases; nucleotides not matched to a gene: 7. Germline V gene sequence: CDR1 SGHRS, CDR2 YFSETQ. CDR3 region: CASTRDRAANEQFF. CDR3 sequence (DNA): TGCGCCAGCACCCGGGACAGGGCGGCCAATGAGCAGTTCTTC. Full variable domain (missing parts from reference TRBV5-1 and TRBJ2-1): KAGVTQTPRYLIKTRGQQVTLSCSPISGHRSVSWYQQTPGQGLQFLFEYFSETQRNKGNFPGRFSGRQFSNSRSEMNVSTLELGDSALYLCASTRDRAANEQFFGPGTRLTVL.

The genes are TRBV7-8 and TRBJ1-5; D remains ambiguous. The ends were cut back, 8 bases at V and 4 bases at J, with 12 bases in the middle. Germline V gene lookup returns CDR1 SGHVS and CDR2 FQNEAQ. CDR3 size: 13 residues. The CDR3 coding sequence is TGTGCCAGCGGTTTCGGGTTAAATCAGCCCCAGCATTTT. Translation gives CASGFGLNQPQHF. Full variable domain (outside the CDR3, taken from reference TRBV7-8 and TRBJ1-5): GAGVSQSPRYKVAKRGQDVALRCDPISGHVSLFWYQQALGQGPEFLTYFQNEAQLDKSGLPSDRFFAERPEGSVSTLKIQRTQQEDSAVYLCASGFGLNQPQHFGDGTRLSIL.

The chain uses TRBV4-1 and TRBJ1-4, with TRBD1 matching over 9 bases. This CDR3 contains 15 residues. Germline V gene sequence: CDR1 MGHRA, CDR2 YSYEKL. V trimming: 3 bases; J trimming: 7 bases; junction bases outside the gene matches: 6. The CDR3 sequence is CASSQHGTGLEKLFF. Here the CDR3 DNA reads TGCGCCAGCAGCCAGCACGGGACAGGGCTTGAAAAACTGTTTTTT.